The 24 T cell receptor beta chains given below trace back to one sample, sequenced in a study of blood T cell repertoires in COVID-19. The method was immunoSEQ multiplex PCR; TCRdb's version includes in-frame clones alone and lacks a portion of them. The data contain about 78,000 clones, about 88% of them singletons. Sequencing was carried out using peripheral blood. The receptors shown here come from a man between 65 and 85 years old with active or convalescent COVID-19.

The CDR3 loop reads CASSSQGETQYF. The CDR3 nucleotides are TGCGCCAGCAGCTCACAGGGGGAGACCCAGTACTTC. The chain links TRBV5-1 to TRBJ2-5, with 7 bases fitting TRBD1. The ends lost 3 bases at V and 5 bases at J; junction bases unmatched: 1. The CDR3 sequence is 12 residues long. Germline CDR1 reads SGHRS; CDR2 reads YFSETQ. Full variable domain (outside the CDR3, taken from reference TRBV5-1 and TRBJ2-5): KAGVTQTPRYLIKTRGQQVTLSCSPISGHRSVSWYQQTPGQGLQFLFEYFSETQRNKGNFPGRFSGRQFSNSRSEMNVSTLELGDSALYLCASSSQGETQYFGPGTRLLVL.

The CDR3 protein is CASSEAPGLAGQLAKNIQYF. The CDR3 DNA reads TGTGCCAGCAGTGAAGCCCCGGGACTAGCGGGGCAACTGGCCAAAAACATTCAGTACTTC. The chain recombines TRBV6-1 with TRBJ2-4; TRBD2 aligns across 13 bases. Germline V gene lookup returns CDR1 MNHNS and CDR2 SASEGT. The length of the CDR3 is 20 residues. V was pared by 0 bases and J by 1 base, with 9 bases of the junction left unmatched.

This chain joins TRBV7-3 and TRBJ2-3; no clear D. The CDR3 consists of 13 residues. Germline CDR1 SGHTA, CDR2 FQGTGA. Deletions cut 5 bases from V and 4 bases from J, with 10 bases between. The CDR3 is CASSRTPPDTQYF. In nucleotides, the CDR3 is TGTGCCAGCAGCCGAACTCCCCCAGATACGCAGTATTTT.

The chain recombines TRBV4-2 with TRBJ2-3, with 10 bases fitting TRBD2. Trimming at V came to 0 bases and at J to 5 bases, leaving 5 bases not matched to a gene. From germline, CDR1 is LGHNA and CDR2 YNFKEQ. CDR3 size: 16 residues. The CDR3 DNA follows: TGTGCCAGCAGCCAAGAACCTAGCGGGAGTGTAGATACGCAGTATTTT. It specifies CASSQEPSGSVDTQYF.

Regarding this clone: Different DNA sequences within this sample yield the same CDR3. The V and J genes are TRBV30 and TRBJ1-5; maybe TRBD1 (5 bases). CDR1 and CDR2 (germline): GTSNPN, SVGIG (reference sequence). V was shortened by 2 bases and J by 2 bases, with 7 bases between the two germline ends. The CDR3 loop spans 13 amino acids. The CDR3 reads CAWSTGGNQPQHF. As DNA, the CDR3 is TGTGCCTGGAGTACAGGTGGCAATCAGCCCCAGCATTTT.

The V call is TRBV5-1, the J call TRBJ1-2; 9 nucleotides align to TRBD1. Germline CDR1 reads SGHRS; CDR2 reads YFSETQ. The V gene end was trimmed by 2 bases and the J gene end by 2 bases; junction bases not matched to a gene: 7. The CDR3 extends over 16 amino acids. CDR3 sequence (DNA): TGCGCCAGCAGCTTTGGAATGACAGGGGGAAACTATGGCTACACCTTC. Translated, it gives CASSFGMTGGNYGYTF. Complete variable domain (other parts from reference TRBV5-1 and TRBJ1-2): KAGVTQTPRYLIKTRGQQVTLSCSPISGHRSVSWYQQTPGQGLQFLFEYFSETQRNKGNFPGRFSGRQFSNSRSEMNVSTLELGDSALYLCASSFGMTGGNYGYTFGSGTRLTVV.

The chain employs TRBV5-1 and TRBJ2-2; 11 bases line up with TRBD2. The length of the CDR3 is 16 residues. Germline CDR1 SGHRS, CDR2 YFSETQ. J was trimmed by 9 bases and V by 0 bases; bases with no gene match: 7. Here the CDR3 reads CASSLDISGRARELFF. The CDR3 nucleotides read TGCGCCAGCAGCTTGGATATTAGCGGGAGGGCCCGGGAGCTGTTTTTT.

The chain joins TRBV5-1 to TRBJ2-7; perhaps TRBD1 as D (6 bases). Trimming removed 4 bases from V and 5 bases from J, with 16 bases in between. From germline, CDR1 is SGHRS and CDR2 YFSETQ. This CDR3 is 14 amino acids long. CDR3 protein: CASSTGQNSHEQYF. CDR3 bases: TGCGCCAGCAGCACGGGACAAAACAGCCACGAGCAGTACTTC.

The chain joins TRBV27 to TRBJ2-7; 8 positions match TRBD2. The CDR3 is 14 amino acids. V shed 6 bases and J 4 bases; nucleotides not matched to a gene: 8. Germline CDR1 reads MNHEY; CDR2 reads SMNVEV (reference sequence). This CDR3 is CASSYGRASYEQYF. The CDR3 bases are TGTGCCAGCAGCTACGGGAGGGCCTCGTACGAGCAGTACTTC.

J is TRBJ2-2 and V is TRBV24-1; TRBD2 matches 10 bases. CDR1 is KGHDR, CDR2 SFDVKD, per germline. Trimming cost V 9 bases and J 7 bases; bases outside gene matches: 7. This CDR3 has 14 residues. The CDR3 protein is CATRGTSAFGELFF. The CDR3 region has the DNA TGTGCCACCCGGGGGACTAGCGCCTTCGGGGAGCTGTTTTTT.

The chain links TRBV10-1 to TRBJ2-3; TRBD2 aligns across 8 bases. This CDR3 region has 14 residues. Germline V gives CDR1 WNHNN, CDR2 SYGVQD (reference sequence). V trimming: 6 bases; J trimming: 6 bases; junction bases outside the gene matches: 8. The CDR3 DNA is TGCGCCAGCAGCCCCGGGACTAGTTTCGATACGCAGTATTTT. Translation: CASSPGTSFDTQYF.

The chain carries TRBV5-5 and TRBJ1-2, with a tentative D call TRBD1 (5 bases). This CDR3 has 13 residues. V shed 0 bases and J shed 8 bases, with 11 bases lying between them. Germline V gene data show CDR1 as SGHKS and CDR2 as YYEKEE (reference sequence). The CDR3 reads CASSLAGQGGYTF. CDR3 DNA sequence: TGTGCCAGCAGCTTGGCTGGGCAGGGCGGCTACACCTTC.

The chain joins TRBV27 to TRBJ2-3; D may be TRBD2 (6 bases). The germline V gene has CDR1 MNHEY and CDR2 SMNVEV (reference sequence). V shed 10 bases and J shed 5 bases, with 19 bases lying between them. The CDR3 is made up of 14 amino acids. The CDR3 reads CATYMGGLGDTQYF. For the CDR3, the DNA is TGTGCCACCTACATGGGGGGATTAGGAGATACGCAGTATTTT.

The rearrangement joins TRBV12-3 or TRBV12-4 to TRBJ2-1, with 7 bases that match TRBD2. The J segment lost 1 base and the V segment lost 6 bases, leaving 0 bases of the junction unmatched. CDR3 length: 13 amino acids. CDR3 sequence: CASSGGSYNEQFF. CDR3 DNA: TGTGCCAGCAGCGGGGGGTCCTACAATGAGCAGTTCTTC.

The chain carries TRBV2 and TRBJ2-3; D is uncertain. Trimming stripped 7 bases from V and 2 bases from J, with 10 bases between. The CDR3 loop spans 13 amino acids. CDR1 SNHLY and CDR2 FYNNEI come from the germline V gene. The chain's CDR3 is CASTLLLTDTQYF. CDR3 DNA sequence: TGTGCCAGCACCCTACTCCTCACAGATACGCAGTATTTT.

This rearrangement joins TRBV5-4 to TRBJ2-1; unclear D gene. Trimming took 0 bases from V and 0 from J, leaving 7 bases between them. The V gene's germline CDR1 is SGHNT and CDR2 YYREEE (reference sequence). CDR3 size: 15 residues. In DNA form, the CDR3 reads TGTGCCAGCAGCTTGGAGAGTAGCTCCTACAATGAGCAGTTCTTC. Encoded protein: CASSLESSSYNEQFF.

The chain recombines TRBV2 with TRBJ1-6; 10 nucleotides line up with TRBD1. The germline V gene has CDR1 SNHLY and CDR2 FYNNEI. With 8 bases clipped from V and 9 bases from J, the junction kept 7 bases outside the gene matches. CDR3 length: 14 residues. The CDR3, as DNA: TGTGCCAGCGACTGGGGACAGGGGACTTCACCCCTCCACTTT. Encoded protein: CASDWGQGTSPLHF.

The chain joins TRBV19 to TRBJ1-4; D unclear. With 3 bases removed from V and 4 bases from J, the gap between germline ends came to 6 bases. The germline V gene encodes CDR1 LNHDA and CDR2 SQIVND (reference sequence). CDR3 length: 13 amino acids. CDR3 loop: CASSIQINEKLFF. The DNA of the CDR3 is TGTGCCAGTAGTATTCAGATTAATGAAAAACTGTTTTTT.

The chain recombines TRBV7-2 with TRBJ2-5; D might be TRBD2 (7 bases). Germline lookup yields CDR1 SGHTA and CDR2 FQGNSA. The CDR3 is made up of 14 amino acids. V shed 2 bases and J shed 3 bases, with 10 bases lying between them. The CDR3 reads CASSLTGGEETQYF. CDR3 nucleotides: TGTGCCAGCAGCTTAACGGGGGGCGAAGAGACCCAGTACTTC.

This clone was observed a single time. The chain couples TRBV7-8 to TRBJ1-2; D gene ambiguous. Looked up from germline, CDR1 is SGHVS and CDR2 is FQNEAQ. V lost 1 base and J lost 0, with 6 bases in between. This CDR3 has 14 amino acids. Here the CDR3 reads CASSLGAPNYGYTF. The CDR3 DNA reads as TGTGCCAGCAGCTTAGGCGCTCCTAACTATGGCTACACCTTC.

This chain uses TRBV27 with TRBJ1-6; D is unresolved. V lost 2 bases to trimming and J lost 8 bases, with 10 bases between them. The CDR3 is 14 amino acids. Germline loops: CDR1 MNHEY, CDR2 SMNVEV (reference sequence). CDR3 sequence reads: CASSLDFVDSPLHF. CDR3 DNA sequence: TGTGCCAGCAGTTTAGATTTCGTAGATTCACCCCTCCACTTT.

Concerning this clone itself: One end of the junction varies from germline; a read error may be responsible. The chain links TRBV2 to TRBJ2-1; TRBD2 matches at 8 bases. The CDR3 runs 15 residues. Germline CDR1 SNHLY, CDR2 FYNNEI. The CDR3 nucleotides read TGTGCCAGCAGGGAAGGACTAGCATCCACGACGGGGCAGTTCTTC. Amino acid sequence: CASREGLASTTGQFF.

This clone appeared a few times. The chain employs TRBV18 and TRBJ1-2, with 10 bases identical to TRBD1. Trimming removed 8 bases from V and 7 bases from J; junction bases left unmatched: 10. The CDR3 is made up of 14 amino acids. Germline V gene sequence: CDR1 KGHSH, CDR2 LQKENI. The CDR3 here is CASTPGQGTGGYTF. The CDR3 DNA sequence: TGTGCCAGCACCCCGGGACAGGGGACGGGTGGCTACACCTTC.

This clone has only one observation. The chain links TRBV6-6 to TRBJ1-3; no firm D call. Per the germline V gene, CDR1 is MNHNY and CDR2 is SVGAGI (reference sequence). Trimming removed 5 bases from V and 0 bases from J, with 14 bases in between. The CDR3 contains 16 residues. The CDR3: CASSLGHGVSGNTIYF. The DNA of the CDR3 is TGTGCCAGCAGTCTAGGCCACGGGGTCTCTGGAAACACCATATATTTT.